These T cell receptor beta chains were read from a single sample in a study of cytomegalovirus exposure and HLA in healthy donors. Sequencing used immunoSEQ multiplex PCR; TCRdb keeps in-frame clones, though not all of them. The table has 150,000 or so clones, roughly 70% seen once. The specimen was PBMCs. Receptors originate from a man under 40 in good health and CMV-seronegative. Each CDR3 is given with its conserved first and last residue.

V gene | CDR3 protein
TRBV5-1 | CASRQGADGYPF
TRBV7-2 | CASSLGGARVEQYF
TRBV5-4 | CASRLSGAYEQYF
TRBV7-8 | CASSLVSGYEQFF
TRBV6-1 | CASSTGMAEAFF
TRBV5-5 | CASSFSPTGRSNQPQHF
TRBV27 | CASSLVGPGQGHNEQFF
TRBV9 | CASSVGRADGYTF
TRBV18 | CASSLGLHPTDEQFF
TRBV15 | CATSRDYPRDGYTF
TRBV7-8 | CASSFRGREQFF
TRBV7-2 | CASSPQGPYSYIEQFF
TRBV25-1 | CASSKGGGTDTQYF
TRBV7-9 | CASSLGTSGVVDTQYF
TRBV7-8 | CASSLGRSENQPQHF
TRBV27 | CASSLTGGDQPQHF
TRBV29-1 | CSVGDRGLTNYGYTF
TRBV6-1 | CASSEVRASQGYTF
TRBV7-2 | CASSLASVAGGSSYNEQFF
TRBV27 | CASRMTGASSLNQPQHF
TRBV27 | CAIQRGQGSSYEQYF
TRBV15 | CATSRSRTGGEKLFF